Listed below are T cell receptor beta chains from one sample, sequenced in a study of cytomegalovirus exposure and HLA in healthy donors. The protocol was immunoSEQ multiplex PCR, while the TCRdb copy is restricted to in-frame clones and leaves out a portion. The data show 140,000 to 150,000 clones, with 70% to 85% seen just once and over 9.5% held by the top ten. The sequencing input was PBMCs. The receptors originated from an older woman in good health and CMV-seropositive. Both conserved end residues are part of each CDR3. The D gene is left open where the match is weak. The size of a clone is reported for some rows only, either as once, few or many, or as a class for expanded clones.

d_gene	v_gene	abundance	j_gene	CDR3aa	CDR3nt
-	TRBV28	-	TRBJ2-2	CASSPLTGELFF	TGTGCCAGCAGTCCCCTCACCGGGGAGCTGTTTTTT
-	TRBV27	-	TRBJ2-5	CASSYGAGETQYF	TGTGCCAGCAGTTATGGAGCTGGAGAGACCCAGTACTTC
TRBD2	TRBV6-4	-	TRBJ2-1	CASSAAPMGPGGNHEQFF	TGTGCCAGCAGTGCCGCCCCCATGGGACCGGGAGGTAACCATGAGCAGTTCTTC
-	TRBV29-1	few	TRBJ2-7	CSVALGGVRPDYEQYF	TGCAGCGTTGCTTTAGGCGGGGTCCGACCGGACTACGAGCAGTACTTC
-	TRBV29-1	-	TRBJ2-7	CSVELMGGRGYEQYF	TGCAGCGTTGAACTCATGGGGGGGCGAGGGTACGAGCAGTACTTC
TRBD2	TRBV6-9	-	TRBJ2-4	CASSSNPGPGGRAKNIQYF	TGTGCCAGCAGTTCAAACCCGGGACCCGGGGGGAGGGCCAAAAACATTCAGTACTTC
-	TRBV7-8	-	TRBJ2-1	CASSLDEGSYNEQFF	TGTGCCAGCAGCTTAGACGAGGGCTCCTACAATGAGCAGTTCTTC
-	TRBV30	few	TRBJ1-1	CAWDRLNTEAFF	TGTGCCTGGGACAGACTGAACACTGAAGCTTTCTTT
TRBD1	TRBV5-4	-	TRBJ2-7	CASSLRTSRGQGLRYEQYF	TGTGCCAGCAGCTTGAGGACAAGTAGGGGACAGGGTCTGCGCTACGAGCAGTACTTC
TRBD1	TRBV4-2	-	TRBJ1-1	CASSQDKTGTTEAFF	TGTGCCAGCAGCCAAGATAAGACAGGGACCACTGAAGCTTTCTTT
TRBD2	TRBV5-4	-	TRBJ2-5	CASSLGGLAGVLRETQYF	TGTGCCAGCAGCTTGGGGGGACTAGCGGGAGTGTTAAGGGAGACCCAGTACTTC
TRBD1	TRBV28	-	TRBJ1-2	CASSSYPPDRGNGYTF	TGTGCCAGCAGTTCATACCCCCCGGACAGGGGGAATGGCTACACCTTC
-	TRBV21-1	-	TRBJ2-7	CASSKDGGYEQYF	TGTGCCAGCAGCAAAGACGGGGGCTACGAGCAGTACTTC
TRBD1	TRBV6-5	once	TRBJ1-5	CASRQGHGQPQHF	TGTGCCAGCAGACAGGGGCACGGCCAGCCCCAGCATTTT
TRBD2	TRBV29-1	-	TRBJ2-7	CSVEGGGTGDEQYF	TGCAGCGTTGAAGGGGGGGGGACGGGCGACGAGCAGTACTTC
-	TRBV6-5	once	TRBJ2-1	CASSRTFESNEQFF	TGTGCCAGCAGCCGTACTTTCGAGTCAAATGAGCAGTTCTTC
-	TRBV7-2	-	TRBJ2-3	CASSLEGPTDTQYF	TGTGCCAGCAGCTTGGAGGGCCCCACAGATACGCAGTATTTT
-	TRBV2	-	TRBJ2-6	CASSLQGAGANVLTF	TGTGCCAGCAGTTTACAGGGAGCTGGGGCCAACGTCCTGACTTTC
-	TRBV7-2	-	TRBJ2-1	CASSVEGDGEQFF	TGTGCCAGCAGCGTAGAAGGGGATGGCGAGCAGTTCTTC
-	TRBV27	-	TRBJ2-1	CASSLLGPDNEQFF	TGTGCCAGCAGTCTCCTCGGTCCGGACAATGAGCAGTTCTTC
-	TRBV11-3	-	TRBJ2-7	CASSLTGYEQYF	TGTGCCAGCAGCTTAACAGGTTACGAGCAGTACTTC
-	TRBV9	-	TRBJ2-3	CASSVGVSLDTQYF	TGTGCCAGCAGCGTAGGAGTCTCCCTCGATACGCAGTATTTT
TRBD1	TRBV29-1	-	TRBJ1-4	CSIWTGSNEKLFF	TGCAGCATCTGGACAGGGTCTAATGAAAAACTGTTTTTT
-	TRBV9	-	TRBJ2-5	CASSPRGGAWETQYF	TGTGCCAGCAGCCCTCGCGGAGGGGCTTGGGAGACCCAGTACTTC
-	TRBV28	once	TRBJ1-5	CASRDTLNQPQHF	TGTGCCAGCAGGGACACCTTAAATCAGCCCCAGCATTTT
TRBD2	TRBV6-6	-	TRBJ2-7	CASRGGSDPFEQYF	TGTGCCAGCAGAGGCGGGAGCGATCCCTTCGAGCAGTACTTC
TRBD1	TRBV7-9	-	TRBJ2-1	CASSTGQVNEQFF	TGTGCCAGCAGCACGGGACAGGTCAATGAGCAGTTCTTC
-	TRBV6-5	once	TRBJ2-7	CASRSDTLISEQYF	TGTGCCAGCAGATCGGACACACTAATAAGCGAGCAGTACTTC
TRBD1	TRBV6-6	-	TRBJ1-1	CASSYGQGMNTEAFF	TGTGCCAGCAGTTACGGACAGGGGATGAACACTGAAGCTTTCTTT
-	TRBV19	-	TRBJ1-1	CASKGRGLVNTEAFF	TGTGCCAGTAAGGGCAGGGGCCTTGTGAACACTGAAGCTTTCTTT
-	TRBV15	-	TRBJ2-1	CATSTWGPSSYNEQFF	TGTGCCACCAGCACCTGGGGGCCCAGCTCCTACAATGAGCAGTTCTTC
-	TRBV7-9	few	TRBJ2-1	CASSLAGTSNEQFF	TGTGCCAGCAGCTTAGCTGGGACAAGTAATGAGCAGTTCTTC
-	TRBV5-1	-	TRBJ2-5	CASSPTGSEETQYF	TGCGCCAGCAGCCCCACAGGGTCCGAAGAGACCCAGTACTTC
-	TRBV10-3	-	TRBJ2-7	CAIRTDSYEQYF	TGTGCCATCCGGACTGACTCCTACGAGCAGTACTTC
-	TRBV19	-	TRBJ1-5	CASSIVQGGQPQHF	TGTGCCAGTAGTATAGTACAGGGTGGGCAGCCCCAGCATTTT
-	TRBV5-4	-	TRBJ2-7	CASSLNGGAYEQYF	TGTGCCAGCAGCTTGAATGGCGGAGCCTACGAGCAGTACTTC
-	TRBV15	-	TRBJ2-7	CATSRDRSAGALSEQYF	TGTGCCACCAGCAGAGATCGAAGCGCAGGGGCTCTCAGCGAGCAGTACTTC
-	TRBV30	-	TRBJ1-3	CAWSGGLAGNTIYF	TGTGCCTGGAGTGGGGGGCTTGCTGGAAACACCATATATTTT